The next 23 T cell receptor beta chains were all read from a single sample in a study of technical replicates of blood from several donors. TCRdb's table, derived via immunoSEQ multiplex PCR, lists solely in-frame clones and lacks some. The repertoire holds around 72,000 clones, with over 95% as singletons. The sample taken for sequencing was T cells isolated from PBMCs. These receptors were collected from a human donor in good health.

The gene calls are TRBV18 and TRBJ2-7; 9 bases are shared with TRBD1. The germline V gene encodes CDR1 KGHSH and CDR2 LQKENI. Germline trimming cut 3 bases from V and 7 bases from J; bases unmatched to any gene: 4. This CDR3 is 13 amino acids long. This chain's CDR3 is CASSPGTGNEQYF. Written as DNA, the CDR3 is TGTGCCAGCTCACCGGGGACAGGGAATGAGCAGTACTTC.

The rearrangement links TRBV19 to TRBJ2-7, with 10 nucleotides matching TRBD2. In germline, CDR1 is LNHDA, CDR2 SQIVND (reference sequence). The CDR3 covers 14 residues. V lost 1 base, J lost 3 bases, and 0 bases stayed unmatched. The CDR3 coding sequence is TGTGCCAGTAGTATAGCTAGCGGGAGCTACGAGCAGTACTTC. As protein: CASSIASGSYEQYF.

As DNA, the CDR3 is TGTGCCAGTAGCGATACAGGGGGCCGTGGCTACACCTTC. Translated: CASSDTGGRGYTF. The chain links TRBV19 to TRBJ1-2, with 9 bases aligning to TRBD1. The CDR3 length is 13 residues. Unmatched junction bases numbered 6, after V lost 6 bases and J lost 7 bases. Germline V gene data show CDR1 as LNHDA and CDR2 as SQIVND (reference sequence).

V gene TRBV7-3 combines with J gene TRBJ2-3, with 7 bases aligning to TRBD1. The CDR3 totals 17 residues. Trimming took 2 bases from V and 1 from J; bases not matched to a gene: 9. Germline CDR1 reads SGHTA; CDR2 reads FQGTGA. The CDR3 bases are TGTGCCAGCAGCTTAGCCGACCCGACAGGGCGCACAGATACGCAGTATTTT. This translates into CASSLADPTGRTDTQYF.

The J gene is TRBJ2-7, the V gene TRBV7-8, with a weak D call TRBD2 (5 bases). The germline V gene has CDR1 SGHVS and CDR2 FQNEAQ. Trimming cost V 6 bases and J 2 bases, with 17 bases left between them. This CDR3 contains 15 residues. CDR3 protein: CASSSSRVYTYEQYF. In DNA, the CDR3 is TGTGCCAGCAGTTCTAGCCGGGTCTATACCTACGAGCAGTACTTC. The variable domain in full, with the rest retrieved from reference TRBV7-8 and TRBJ2-7, is GAGVSQSPRYKVAKRGQDVALRCDPISGHVSLFWYQQALGQGPEFLTYFQNEAQLDKSGLPSDRFFAERPEGSVSTLKIQRTQQEDSAVYLCASSSSRVYTYEQYFGPGTRLTVT.

This clone has just one count. As DNA, the CDR3 is TGTGCCAGCAGCTTAGTCGGGGATTGGGAGCAGTACTTC. Translating it yields CASSLVGDWEQYF. The chain has TRBV7-9 and TRBJ2-7; TRBD2 might be the D (5 bases). Germline V CDR1 and CDR2: SEHNR, FQNEAQ (reference sequence). The CDR3 runs to 13 residues. The germline V and J ends were trimmed by 1 base and 7 bases, with 11 bases remaining between them.

V usage is TRBV2 and J usage is TRBJ1-5; a weak D match, TRBD1 (6 bases). Germline V gene data show CDR1 as SNHLY and CDR2 as FYNNEI. This CDR3 is 14 amino acids long. V was trimmed by 7 bases and J by 3 bases, leaving 13 bases between them. CDR3 coding DNA: TGTGCCAGCAACCAGGGGCCCCTCAATCAGCCCCAGCATTTT. As protein: CASNQGPLNQPQHF.

The chain has TRBV10-3 and TRBJ1-1; D call uncertain. Per germline, CDR1 ENHRY and CDR2 SYGVKD. Trimming left V 8 bases short and J 2 bases short, with 6 bases between. The CDR3 totals 11 residues. The CDR3 here is CAILVNTEAFF. The CDR3 DNA sequence: TGTGCCATCCTAGTAAACACTGAAGCTTTCTTT.

The chain employs TRBV6-5 and TRBJ1-1; D remains ambiguous. The CDR3 totals 12 residues. Germline V lookup: CDR1 MNHEY, CDR2 SVGAGI. Trimming removed 0 bases from V and 10 bases from J, with 9 bases in between. CDR3 amino acids: CASSYSAPGAFF. CDR3 bases: TGTGCCAGCAGTTACTCTGCCCCGGGAGCTTTCTTT.

The V gene is TRBV30, the J gene TRBJ1-2, with TRBD1 identical over 10 bases. This CDR3 is 13 amino acids long. Germline V CDR1 and CDR2: GTSNPN, SVGIG (reference sequence). V shed 3 bases and J 8 bases; nucleotides not matched to a gene: 6. The CDR3 loop reads CAWSPDRGRGYTF. The DNA of the CDR3 is TGTGCCTGGAGCCCGGACAGGGGGAGGGGCTACACCTTC. The complete variable domain, with remaining parts taken from reference TRBV30 and TRBJ1-2, reads SQTIHQWPATLVQPVGSPLSLECTVEGTSNPNLYWYRQAAGRGLQLLFYSVGIGQISSEVPQNLSASRPQDRQFILSSKKLLLSDSGFYLCAWSPDRGRGYTFGSGTRLTVV.

The gene calls are TRBV28 and TRBJ1-4; possibly TRBD1 for D (6 bases). CDR1 is MDHEN and CDR2 is SYDVKM in the germline V gene. The CDR3 contains 10 residues. The germline V and J ends were trimmed by 10 bases and 11 bases, with 11 bases remaining between them. CDR3 protein: CATGQLKLFF. CDR3 coding DNA: TGTGCCACCGGACAGTTGAAACTGTTTTTT.

The chain recombines TRBV2 with TRBJ2-7; 14 nucleotides match TRBD2. The CDR3 runs to 17 residues. Germline CDR1 reads SNHLY; CDR2 reads FYNNEI. The V gene end was trimmed by 0 bases and the J gene end by 4 bases; junction bases not matched to a gene: 5. Here the CDR3 DNA reads TGTGCCAGCAGTGAAGCGCTGGGACTAGCGGGAGCTTACGAGCAGTACTTC. It codes for CASSEALGLAGAYEQYF.

This chain joins TRBV27 and TRBJ2-1; a possible D gene is TRBD1 (6 bases). V was cut by 7 bases and J by 0 bases, with 10 bases left in between. In germline, CDR1 is MNHEY, CDR2 SMNVEV (reference sequence). The CDR3 length is 14 residues. The CDR3 is CASNRVYSYNEQFF. Written as DNA, the CDR3 is TGTGCCAGCAACAGGGTTTACTCCTACAATGAGCAGTTCTTC.

The chain joins TRBV2 to TRBJ2-6; D call uncertain. The CDR3 is 13 residues long. Per germline, CDR1 SNHLY and CDR2 FYNNEI. V lost 7 bases to trimming and J lost 1 base, with 5 bases between them. The CDR3 DNA reads TGTGCCAGCAAAGAGTCTGGGGCCAACGTCCTGACTTTC. Protein: CASKESGANVLTF.

The genes are TRBV2 and TRBJ1-1; D remains ambiguous. The CDR3 is 13 residues long. Trimming cost V 1 base and J 6 bases, with 9 bases left between them. The germline gives CDR1 SNHLY, CDR2 FYNNEI. CDR3 nucleotide sequence: TGTGCCAGCAGTGAAGAGGTAGCGGCTGAAGCTTTCTTT. This gives the protein CASSEEVAAEAFF.

The chain couples TRBV7-9 to TRBJ1-5; D is uncertain. V was clipped by 1 base and J by 3 bases, with 7 bases between them. In germline, CDR1 is SEHNR, CDR2 FQNEAQ (reference sequence). The CDR3 is made up of 14 amino acids. The CDR3, as DNA: TGTGCCAGCAGCTTAGGGGAGGACAATCAGCCCCAGCATTTT. Translating gives CASSLGEDNQPQHF.

The rearrangement links TRBV2 to TRBJ1-2, with TRBD1 matching 7 bases. The CDR3 length is 15 residues. In germline, CDR1 is SNHLY, CDR2 FYNNEI. The junction had 12 bases not matched to a gene; V was cut back by 7 bases and J by 4 bases. CDR3 loop: CASIQGSQGGYGYTF. The CDR3 region has the DNA TGTGCCAGCATCCAGGGTAGTCAGGGGGGCTATGGCTACACCTTC. Together with reference TRBV2 and TRBJ1-2, the CDR3 gives the full variable domain: EPEVTQTPSHQVTQMGQEVILRCVPISNHLYFYWYRQILGQKVEFLVSFYNNEISEKSEIFDDQFSVERPDGSNFTLKIRSTKLEDSAMYFCASIQGSQGGYGYTFGSGTRLTVV.

The chain carries TRBV5-1 and TRBJ2-7; a weak D match, TRBD1 (5 bases). Trimming removed 4 bases at V and 4 bases at J, with 18 bases between. The CDR3 loop spans 15 amino acids. CDR1 is SGHRS and CDR2 is YFSETQ in the germline V gene. CDR3 sequence (DNA): TGCGCCAGCAGCCTCGGACAAGGACCCTCTTACGAGCAGTACTTC. Protein product: CASSLGQGPSYEQYF.

The chain combines TRBV7-2 with TRBJ1-5; 9 bases map to TRBD1. The CDR3 runs 14 residues. Germline assignment: CDR1 SGHTA and CDR2 FQGNSA. The ends lost 1 base at V and 6 bases at J; junction bases unmatched: 1. The CDR3 nucleotides are TGTGCCAGCAGCTTAGGGACAGGGGTTCAGCCCCAGCATTTT. Amino acids: CASSLGTGVQPQHF.

The chain uses TRBV6-1 and TRBJ2-6; maybe TRBD1 (5 bases). The V end lost 7 bases, the J end lost 0 bases, and 7 bases lay between the germline ends. There are 14 residues in the CDR3. Per the germline V gene, CDR1 is MNHNS and CDR2 is SASEGT. In nucleotides, the CDR3 is TGTGCCAGCACCGACAGCTCTGGGGCCAACGTCCTGACTTTC. Its protein product is CASTDSSGANVLTF.

The chain links TRBV5-4 to TRBJ2-7; 13 bases match TRBD2. V was pared by 7 bases and J by 4 bases, with 8 bases of the junction left unmatched. From germline, CDR1 is SGHNT and CDR2 YYREEE (reference sequence). The CDR3 extends over 15 amino acids. CDR3 region: CASGPGLAGRYEQYF. CDR3 sequence (DNA): TGTGCCAGCGGGCCGGGACTAGCGGGACGGTACGAGCAGTACTTC.

The chain employs TRBV11-2 and TRBJ1-1; possibly TRBD1 for D (6 bases). This CDR3 contains 15 residues. Germline loops: CDR1 SGHAT, CDR2 FQNNGV. V was shortened by 1 base and J by 3 bases, with 12 bases between the two germline ends. The CDR3 region is CASSLVGAGDTEAFF. CDR3 in DNA: TGTGCCAGCAGCTTAGTGGGGGCAGGGGACACTGAAGCTTTCTTT.

The chain links TRBV7-8 to TRBJ2-7; 11 nucleotides agree with TRBD2. With 0 bases clipped from V and 6 bases from J, the junction kept 7 bases outside the gene matches. This CDR3 is built from 16 residues. The germline gives CDR1 SGHVS, CDR2 FQNEAQ. CDR3 bases: TGTGCCAGCAGCTTAGCCTCTTGGGGACTAGCGGTCGAGCAGTACTTC. Translation: CASSLASWGLAVEQYF.